This T cell receptor (beta chain) was sequenced in a study of cytomegalovirus exposure and HLA in healthy donors. Study summary: A previous analysis identified 95 million to 120 million unique TCR beta sequences derived from 180 million or so T cells.

A note on this clone: Antigen: not known.

Nominally healthy donors were sampled, though unrecorded immune exposures were likely. Amplification used 60 Vbeta primers and 13 Jbeta primers. TCRdb keeps only in-frame clones here, not all; method: immunoSEQ multiplex PCR. The sample lists 150,000 to 200,000 clones; 81% were seen once. Study findings and constraints: Available immune exposure information was restricted to CMV serostatus only. TCR beta V segments were, for the most part, productive about 90% or about 30% of the time in an earlier analysis.

Germline-derived CDR1 and CDR2 are SGHTA and FQGNSA. The V and J ends lost 5 bases and 1 base, in that order; junction bases with no gene match: 11. The CDR3 is 17 amino acids. V and J are TRBV7-2 and TRBJ1-5, with 7 bases lining up with TRBD1. The sample was PBMCs. The TCR originated in a man over 45 in good health and CMV-seronegative. This CDR3 reads CASSPGPGTESNQPQHF. The CDR3 DNA is TGTGCCAGCAGCCCCGGCCCCGGGACAGAAAGCAATCAGCCCCAGCATTTT.